Shown below are 26 T cell receptor beta chains from a single sample sequenced in a study of response to subunit inactivated influenza vaccine. MiXCR, run by TCRdb on the RT-PCR reads, gives a single entry per CDR3 protein. The sample gives hundreds of thousands of distinct CDR3 sequences, roughly 10% of which show up once; 9.5% to 11% is in the top ten. These records were also assigned to another study, of T cells expressing NK-cell markers. According to that study: Generation of TCR beta cDNA was performed by 5'RACE template switching incorporating UMIs.

The sample here was PBMCs from blood, taken on the day of vaccination. All receptors come from a man between 45 and 60 years old who received an inactivated influenza vaccine.

J is TRBJ1-3 and V is TRBV12-3 or TRBV12-4; D is perhaps TRBD1 (6 bases). The CDR3 sequence is 12 residues long. V lost 7 bases, J lost 7 bases, and 11 bases lay in between. Here the CDR3 reads CASITQGNTIYF. In DNA form, the CDR3 reads TGTGCCAGCATTACTCAGGGGAACACCATATATTTT.

This clonotype was recorded many times. The CDR3 is CSAPEPITKETQYF. The CDR3 nucleotides read TGCAGTGCCCCAGAGCCTATAACCAAAGAGACCCAGTACTTC. The chain recombines TRBV20-1 with TRBJ2-5; no clear D. CDR3 length: 14 residues. Per germline, CDR1 DFQATT and CDR2 SNEGSKA (reference sequence). Trimming took off 6 bases at V and 3 bases at J, with 17 bases between the two ends.

The chain couples TRBV5-6 to TRBJ1-1; D possibly corresponds to TRBD1 (5 bases). Trimming stripped 2 bases from V and 5 bases from J, with 16 bases between. The CDR3 consists of 15 residues. CDR1 and CDR2 (germline): SGHDT, YYEEEE. CDR3 DNA sequence: TGTGCCAGCAGCTTATCAGGACAAGGTGAGACTGAAGCTTTCTTT. Translation gives CASSLSGQGETEAFF. Based on the CDR3 plus reference TRBV5-6 and TRBJ1-1, the full variable domain is DAGVTQSPTHLIKTRGQQVTLRCSPKSGHDTVSWYQQALGQGPQFIFQYYEEEERQRGNFPDRFSGHQFPNYSSELNVNALLLGDSALYLCASSLSGQGETEAFFGQGTRLTVV.

The V call is TRBV11-1, the J call TRBJ2-7, with D possibly TRBD1 on 6 matching bases. This CDR3 comprises 14 residues. The germline V gene has CDR1 SGHAT and CDR2 FQDESV (reference sequence). V was clipped by 2 bases and J by 4 bases, with 12 bases between them. CDR3 DNA: TGTGCCAGCAGCTTACGGGGCAGGGGATACGAGCAGTACTTC. Its translation is CASSLRGRGYEQYF.

This clonotype has a handful of counts. The chain employs TRBV4-2 and TRBJ2-3, with D perhaps matching TRBD1 or TRBD2 (5 bases each). Trimming removed 1 base at V and 8 bases at J, with 19 bases between. CDR1 and CDR2 (germline): LGHNA, YNFKEQ. The CDR3 is 16 amino acids. The CDR3 loop reads CASSQGVGPTLGTQYF. The DNA of the CDR3 is TGTGCCAGCAGCCAAGGGGTGGGACCCACCTTGGGTACGCAGTATTTT.

V is TRBV5-1 and J is TRBJ2-3, with D perhaps assigned TRBD1 or TRBD2 (5 bases each). V lost 1 base and J lost 6, with 15 bases in between. This CDR3 has 15 amino acids. The germline V gene has CDR1 SGHRS and CDR2 YFSETQ. The DNA for the CDR3 is TGCGCCAGCAGCTTGTCAGGGAGAGGTCGGGATACGCAGTATTTT. It yields the protein CASSLSGRGRDTQYF. Looking up the rest from reference TRBV5-1 and TRBJ2-3 gives the full variable domain: KAGVTQTPRYLIKTRGQQVTLSCSPISGHRSVSWYQQTPGQGLQFLFEYFSETQRNKGNFPGRFSGRQFSNSRSEMNVSTLELGDSALYLCASSLSGRGRDTQYFGPGTRLTVL.

The V call is TRBV4-2, the J call TRBJ2-3; TRBD2 agrees at 8 bases. The germline CDR1 and CDR2 sequences are LGHNA and YNFKEQ. The V and J ends lost 0 bases and 1 base, in that order; junction bases with no gene match: 3. The CDR3 is made up of 16 amino acids. CDR3 loop: CASSQDPGGGTDTQYF. The CDR3 region has the DNA TGTGCCAGCAGCCAAGATCCCGGGGGGGGCACAGATACGCAGTATTTT.

This clonotype was observed a handful of times. The chain carries TRBV12-3 or TRBV12-4 and TRBJ1-2; TRBD1 is a possible D gene (6 bases). The CDR3 length is 12 residues. Trimming took 3 bases from V and 8 from J, leaving 10 bases between them. CDR3 sequence reads: CASSFQGHGYTF. The DNA for the CDR3 is TGTGCCAGCAGTTTCCAGGGGCACGGCTACACCTTC.

Notes on this clonotype: A clone one base away is much larger, so this may be a read error. V usage is TRBV12-3 or TRBV12-4 and J usage is TRBJ2-7; tentative D call: TRBD2 (6 bases). Trimming left V 7 bases short and J 2 bases short, with 21 bases between. This CDR3 contains 16 residues. This chain's CDR3 is CASTSMLGLTPYEQYF. For the CDR3, the DNA is TGTGCCAGCACCTCCATGTTGGGACTCACCCCCTACGAGCAGTACTTC.

Many counts were recorded for this clonotype. V usage is TRBV12-3 or TRBV12-4 and J usage is TRBJ2-7; D may be TRBD2 (6 bases). This CDR3 is built from 14 residues. The ends were cut back, 5 bases at V and 3 bases at J, with 14 bases in the middle. The CDR3 spells CASSIGTWGYEQYF. The CDR3 nucleotides read TGTGCCAGCAGTATCGGGACTTGGGGCTACGAGCAGTACTTC.

This chain joins TRBV7-2 and TRBJ2-5; 7 bases line up with TRBD2. This CDR3 spans 15 amino acids. Germline V CDR1 and CDR2: SGHTA, FQGNSA. V trimming: 5 bases; J trimming: 1 base; junction bases outside the gene matches: 7. The DNA of the CDR3 is TGTGCCAGCAGCGGTAGCGGGTGGGCCCAAGAGACCCAGTACTTC. Its translation: CASSGSGWAQETQYF.

This clonotype was counted only a few times. The V and J genes are TRBV2 and TRBJ2-6; D gene ambiguous. V was cut by 6 bases and J by 2 bases, with 11 bases left in between. Per germline, CDR1 SNHLY and CDR2 FYNNEI. This CDR3 contains 15 residues. In DNA form, the CDR3 reads TGTGCCAGCAGATACAGACACGCTGGGGCCAACGTCCTGACTTTC. Protein sequence: CASRYRHAGANVLTF.

The genes are TRBV4-2 and TRBJ2-7; D possibly uses TRBD1 or TRBD2 (5 bases each). The CDR3 spans 14 residues. V was shortened by 6 bases and J by 0 bases, with 12 bases between the two germline ends. CDR1 is LGHNA, CDR2 YNFKEQ, per germline. The DNA for the CDR3 is TGTGCCAGCAGGGGGCCGGGAAGCTCCTACGAGCAGTACTTC. Its translation: CASRGPGSSYEQYF.

This clonotype was seen more than once but under ten times. The gene calls are TRBV5-8 and TRBJ2-5; the D is unclear. V was shortened by 1 base and J by 1 base, with 11 bases between the two germline ends. The CDR3 is made up of 15 amino acids. From germline, CDR1 is SGHTS and CDR2 YDEGEE. The CDR3 reads CASSLIVGSQETQYF. CDR3 bases: TGTGCCAGCAGCTTGATAGTGGGATCCCAAGAGACCCAGTACTTC.

This clonotype was found a few times. The chain carries TRBV5-1 and TRBJ1-1; D is uncertain. In germline, CDR1 is SGHRS, CDR2 YFSETQ. CDR3 length: 13 residues. The V end lost 4 bases, the J end lost 6 bases, and 13 bases lay between the germline ends. The CDR3: CASSASNRAEAFF. CDR3 nucleotide sequence: TGCGCCAGCAGCGCCAGTAATCGGGCTGAAGCTTTCTTT.

This clonotype was picked up a small number of times. This chain uses TRBV3-1 with TRBJ2-6; TRBD1 matches at 9 bases. The V gene's germline CDR1 is LGHDT and CDR2 YNNKEL (reference sequence). With V trimmed by 1 base and J by 0 bases, 10 bases remained unmatched. The CDR3 is made up of 20 amino acids. CDR3 sequence (DNA): TGTGCCAGCAGCCAAGCCCAACCGGGACAGGGAAGCTCTGGGGCCAACGTCCTGACTTTC. Translation gives CASSQAQPGQGSSGANVLTF. Full variable domain (rest looked up from reference TRBV3-1 and TRBJ2-6): DTAVSQTPKYLVTQMGNDKSIKCEQNLGHDTMYWYKQDSKKFLKIMFSYNNKELIINETVPNRFSPKSPDKAHLNLHINSLELGDSAVYFCASSQAQPGQGSSGANVLTFGAGSRLTVL.

This clonotype showed up just a few times. This chain connects TRBV12-3 or TRBV12-4 to TRBJ1-5, with D uncertain. V was trimmed by 6 bases and J by 7 bases, leaving 13 bases between them. The CDR3 loop spans 13 amino acids. The CDR3 nucleotides read TGTGCCAGCAGAAGGACGAGTAACCAGCCCCAGCATTTT. Its protein is CASRRTSNQPQHF.

The chain carries TRBV9 and TRBJ2-1, with a possible D match to TRBD2 (5 bases). The CDR3 is 15 residues long. V lost 4 bases to trimming and J lost 10 bases, with 21 bases between them. Per germline, CDR1 SGDLS and CDR2 YYNGEE. The CDR3 DNA follows: TGTGCCAGCAGCACAAACCTCCACGGGATCAGCGAGCAGTTCTTC. This codes for CASSTNLHGISEQFF. Full variable domain (remainder filled in from reference TRBV9 and TRBJ2-1): DSGVTQTPKHLITATGQRVTLRCSPRSGDLSVYWYQQSLDQGLQFLIQYYNGEERAKGNILERFSAQQFPDLHSELNLSSLELGDSALYFCASSTNLHGISEQFFGPGTRLTVL.

The chain carries TRBV18 and TRBJ2-5, with D perhaps matching TRBD1 or TRBD2 (6 bases each). The V gene lost 2 bases and the J gene lost 5 bases, with 15 bases spanning the gap. The CDR3 sequence is 15 residues long. Per the germline V gene, CDR1 is KGHSH and CDR2 is LQKENI. Here the CDR3 DNA reads TGTGCCAGCTCACCAACAACGGGGGCAAGGGAGACCCAGTACTTC. As protein: CASSPTTGARETQYF.

The rearrangement joins TRBV6-1 to TRBJ2-3, with D maybe TRBD2 (7 bases). This CDR3 spans 14 amino acids. Between the trimmed V and J ends, which lost 6 bases and 5 bases, there was a span of 15 bases. Germline V gene lookup returns CDR1 MNHNS and CDR2 SASEGT. CDR3 DNA: TGTGCCAGCAGCCCAGTAGGGGGGGGAGATACGCAGTATTTT. This codes for CASSPVGGGDTQYF.

This clonotype has only a few counts. The chain has TRBV27 and TRBJ1-2; 7 bases agree with TRBD1. Per the germline V gene, CDR1 is MNHEY and CDR2 is SMNVEV (reference sequence). Trimming at V came to 2 bases and at J to 4 bases, leaving 10 bases not matched to a gene. The CDR3 has 16 amino acids. The CDR3 DNA sequence: TGTGCCAGCAGTTTAAGCCCGACAGGGTTTGGCTATGGCTACACCTTC. It yields the protein CASSLSPTGFGYGYTF.

The chain carries TRBV20-1 and TRBJ2-5; 13 bases are a match to TRBD2. This CDR3 comprises 14 residues. Looked up from germline, CDR1 is DFQATT and CDR2 is SNEGSKA (reference sequence). Germline trimming cut 6 bases from V and 5 bases from J; bases unmatched to any gene: 6. In nucleotides, the CDR3 is TGCAGTGCCAAACTAGCGGGGGGGCCTGAGACCCAGTACTTC. It translates to CSAKLAGGPETQYF.

The rearrangement uses TRBV19 and TRBJ1-2; D is uncertain. V gave up 6 bases and J gave up 4 bases, with 12 bases separating them. Germline V lookup: CDR1 LNHDA, CDR2 SQIVND (reference sequence). The CDR3 sequence is 13 residues long. CDR3 nucleotides: TGTGCCAGTAGGCCACCTTTCCTCTATGGCTACACCTTC. This codes for CASRPPFLYGYTF.

The chain is built from TRBV3-1 and TRBJ2-1, with 8 bases identical to TRBD2. The CDR3 spans 14 residues. Germline lookup yields CDR1 LGHDT and CDR2 YNNKEL (reference sequence). With 0 bases clipped from V and 14 bases from J, the junction kept 9 bases outside the gene matches. CDR3 DNA sequence: TGTGCCAGCAGCCAAGATCCGTTGAGCGGGAGAAAGTTCTTC. Protein product: CASSQDPLSGRKFF.

CDR3 nucleotide sequence: TGTGCCACCAGTGACCTGGGACTAGCGGGGGATGAGCAGTTCTTC. Translated, it gives CATSDLGLAGDEQFF. The rearrangement uses TRBV24-1 and TRBJ2-1, with 14 bases aligning to TRBD2. The V and J ends lost 4 bases and 8 bases, in that order; junction bases with no gene match: 3. The CDR3 consists of 15 residues. CDR1 is KGHDR, CDR2 SFDVKD, per germline.

This clonotype has just a few counts. The rearrangement joins TRBV12-3 or TRBV12-4 to TRBJ2-5; no clear D gene. CDR3 length: 15 amino acids. V was trimmed by 0 bases and J by 1 base, leaving 9 bases between them. This CDR3 is CASSLAQVLQETQYF. Here the CDR3 DNA reads TGTGCCAGCAGTTTAGCCCAGGTACTCCAAGAGACCCAGTACTTC.